The T cell receptor beta chain described here comes from a study of post-analysis software for immune sequencing data. In germline, CDR1 is SGHRS, CDR2 YFSETQ. Trimming removed 7 bases from V and 1 base from J; junction bases left unmatched: 6. This CDR3 is 14 amino acids long. Study conclusions and caveats: Patients had higher frequencies than controls of roughly 5 TRBV segments, including TRBV5-6, TRBV5-1 and TRBV20-1.

Researchers reported that TCR beta cDNA libraries carried unique molecular identifiers. TCRdb re-called the PCR reads through MiXCR, storing one row per CDR3 protein. The table lists around 700,000 distinct CDR3 sequences, about 60% of them singletons. For this clonotype: As yet, its antigen is unknown.

This TCR was sampled from a girl aged 2 to 9 with multiple sclerosis. The sample comprised blood. This rearrangement joins TRBV5-1 to TRBJ2-7; 9 bases fit TRBD1. The chain's CDR3 is CASSGDRASYEQYF. In nucleotides, the CDR3 is TGCGCCAGCTCCGGGGACAGGGCGTCCTACGAGCAGTACTTC.